The clone carrying this T cell receptor (beta chain) has a count of ten or more. The entry originates in a study of T cells in Graves' hyperthyroidism and ophthalmopathy. Researchers took RNA transcripts and amplified the TCR beta CDR3 regions from them. When the TCR CDR3 underwent first-round RT-PCR, the HTBI primer set was used. TCRdb re-analysed the multiplex PCR reads in MiXCR, keeping a single row per CDR3 protein. Here the sample spans fewer than 550,000 distinct CDR3 sequences, about a sixth being singletons. CDR3 length: 17 residues. J lost 0 bases, V lost 0 bases, and 3 bases had no gene match. Germline CDR1 LGHDT, CDR2 YNNKEL (reference sequence).

This clonotype was obtained from a woman aged 18 to 35 with Graves' hyperthyroidism. The genes are TRBV3-1 and TRBJ2-1; 9 bases map to TRBD2. The sample was blood. In DNA, the CDR3 is TGTGCCAGCAGCCAAGAAGCGGGGGGCTACTCCTACAATGAGCAGTTCTTC. Its translation: CASSQEAGGYSYNEQFF.